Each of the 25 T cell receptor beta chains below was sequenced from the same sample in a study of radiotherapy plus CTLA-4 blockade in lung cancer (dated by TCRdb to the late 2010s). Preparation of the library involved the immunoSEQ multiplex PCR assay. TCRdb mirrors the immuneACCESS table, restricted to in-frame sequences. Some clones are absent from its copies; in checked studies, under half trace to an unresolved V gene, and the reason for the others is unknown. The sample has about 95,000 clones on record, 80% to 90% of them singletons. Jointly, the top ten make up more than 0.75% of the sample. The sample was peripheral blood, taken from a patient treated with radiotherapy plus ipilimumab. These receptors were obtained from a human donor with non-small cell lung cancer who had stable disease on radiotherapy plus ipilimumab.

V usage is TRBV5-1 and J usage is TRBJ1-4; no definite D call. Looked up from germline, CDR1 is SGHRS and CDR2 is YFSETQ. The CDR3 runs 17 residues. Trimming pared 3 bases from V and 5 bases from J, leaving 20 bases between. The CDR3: CASSWGSGAVLNEKLFF. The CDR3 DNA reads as TGCGCCAGCAGCTGGGGATCTGGAGCGGTCCTAAATGAAAAACTGTTTTTT.

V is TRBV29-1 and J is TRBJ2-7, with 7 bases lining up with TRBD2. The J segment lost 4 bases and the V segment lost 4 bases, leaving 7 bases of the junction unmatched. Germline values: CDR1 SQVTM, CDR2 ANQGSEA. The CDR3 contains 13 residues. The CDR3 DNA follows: TGCAGCGTTGTTGAGGGAGGGCCTTACGAGCAGTACTTC. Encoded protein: CSVVEGGPYEQYF.

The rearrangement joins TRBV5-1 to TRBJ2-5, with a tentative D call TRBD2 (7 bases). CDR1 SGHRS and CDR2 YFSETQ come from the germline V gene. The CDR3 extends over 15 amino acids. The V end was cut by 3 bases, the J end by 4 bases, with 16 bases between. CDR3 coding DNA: TGCGCCAGCAGCTCGGACACAGGGAGGGGAGAGACCCAGTACTTC. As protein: CASSSDTGRGETQYF.

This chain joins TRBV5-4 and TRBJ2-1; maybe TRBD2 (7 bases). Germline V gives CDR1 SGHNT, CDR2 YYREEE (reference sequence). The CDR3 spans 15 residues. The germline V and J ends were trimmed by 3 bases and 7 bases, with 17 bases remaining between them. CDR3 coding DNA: TGTGCCAGCAGCTCAGGCGGGGGCCTGTTGAATGAGCAGTTCTTC. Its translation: CASSSGGGLLNEQFF.

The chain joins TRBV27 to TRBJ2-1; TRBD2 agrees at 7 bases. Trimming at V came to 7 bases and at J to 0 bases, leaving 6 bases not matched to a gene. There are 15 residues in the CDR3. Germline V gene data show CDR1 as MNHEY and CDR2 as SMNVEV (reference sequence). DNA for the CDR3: TGTGCCAGCAATCAAGCGGGATACTCCTACAATGAGCAGTTCTTC. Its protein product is CASNQAGYSYNEQFF.

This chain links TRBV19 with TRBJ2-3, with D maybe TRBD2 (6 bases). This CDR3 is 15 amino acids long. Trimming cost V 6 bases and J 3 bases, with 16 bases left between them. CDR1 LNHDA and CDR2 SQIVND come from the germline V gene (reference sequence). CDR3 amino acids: CASRMAGILTDTQYF. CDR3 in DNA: TGTGCCAGTAGAATGGCGGGGATTTTGACAGATACGCAGTATTTT.

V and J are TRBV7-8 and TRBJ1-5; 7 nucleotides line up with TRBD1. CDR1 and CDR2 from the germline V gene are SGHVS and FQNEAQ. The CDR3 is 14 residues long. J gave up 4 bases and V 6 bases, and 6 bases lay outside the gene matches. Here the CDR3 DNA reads TGTGCCAGCAGGGATGACAGGGCTAATCAGCCCCAGCATTTT. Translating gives CASRDDRANQPQHF.

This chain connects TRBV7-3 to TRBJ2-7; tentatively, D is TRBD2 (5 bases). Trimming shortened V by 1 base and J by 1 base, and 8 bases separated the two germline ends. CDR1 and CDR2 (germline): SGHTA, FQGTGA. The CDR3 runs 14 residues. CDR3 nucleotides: TGTGCCAGCAGCTTAATGCCGGGATCCTACGAGCAGTACTTC. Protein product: CASSLMPGSYEQYF.

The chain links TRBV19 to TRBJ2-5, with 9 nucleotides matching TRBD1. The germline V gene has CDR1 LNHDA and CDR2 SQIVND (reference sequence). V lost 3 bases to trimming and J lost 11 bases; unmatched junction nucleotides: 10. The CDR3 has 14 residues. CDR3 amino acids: CASSMDRGLGEQYF. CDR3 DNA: TGTGCCAGTAGTATGGACAGGGGCCTGGGGGAGCAGTACTTC.

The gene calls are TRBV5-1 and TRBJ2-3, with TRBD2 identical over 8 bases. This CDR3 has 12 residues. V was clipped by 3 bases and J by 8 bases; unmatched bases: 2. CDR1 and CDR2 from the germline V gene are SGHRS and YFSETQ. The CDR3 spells CASSSLAATQYF. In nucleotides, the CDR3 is TGCGCCAGCAGCTCACTAGCGGCTACGCAGTATTTT.

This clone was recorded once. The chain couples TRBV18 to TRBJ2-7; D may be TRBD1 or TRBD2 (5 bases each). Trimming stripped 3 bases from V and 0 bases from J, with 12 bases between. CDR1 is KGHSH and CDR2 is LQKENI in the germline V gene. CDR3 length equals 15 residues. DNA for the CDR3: TGTGCCAGCTCACCCCAAAAAGGGACCTCCTACGAGCAGTACTTC. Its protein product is CASSPQKGTSYEQYF.

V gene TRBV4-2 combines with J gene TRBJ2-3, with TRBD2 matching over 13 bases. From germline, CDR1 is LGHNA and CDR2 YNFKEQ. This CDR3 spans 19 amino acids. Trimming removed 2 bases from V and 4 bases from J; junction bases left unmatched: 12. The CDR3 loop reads CASSQRRTSGGAGPDTQYF. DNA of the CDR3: TGTGCCAGCAGCCAAAGGAGGACTAGCGGGGGCGCAGGTCCAGATACGCAGTATTTT.

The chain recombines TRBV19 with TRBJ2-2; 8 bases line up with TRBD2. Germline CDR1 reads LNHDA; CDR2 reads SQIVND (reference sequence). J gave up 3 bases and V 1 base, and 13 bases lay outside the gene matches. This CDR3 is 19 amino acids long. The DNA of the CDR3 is TGTGCCAGTAGTATAGTTCATCGTCGGGCGGGGGGTTACACCGGGGAGCTGTTTTTT. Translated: CASSIVHRRAGGYTGELFF.

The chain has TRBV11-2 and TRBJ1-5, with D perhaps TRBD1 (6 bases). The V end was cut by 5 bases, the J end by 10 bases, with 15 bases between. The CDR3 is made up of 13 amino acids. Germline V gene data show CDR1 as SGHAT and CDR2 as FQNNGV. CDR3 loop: CASSLQGYGPQHF. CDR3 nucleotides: TGTGCCAGCAGCCTCCAGGGGTATGGTCCCCAGCATTTT.

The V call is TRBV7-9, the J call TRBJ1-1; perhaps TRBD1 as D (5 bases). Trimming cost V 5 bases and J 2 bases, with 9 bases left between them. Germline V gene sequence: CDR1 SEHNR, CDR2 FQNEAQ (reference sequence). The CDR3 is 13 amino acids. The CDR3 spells CASSVDRNTEAFF. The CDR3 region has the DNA TGTGCCAGCAGCGTTGACAGAAACACTGAAGCTTTCTTT.

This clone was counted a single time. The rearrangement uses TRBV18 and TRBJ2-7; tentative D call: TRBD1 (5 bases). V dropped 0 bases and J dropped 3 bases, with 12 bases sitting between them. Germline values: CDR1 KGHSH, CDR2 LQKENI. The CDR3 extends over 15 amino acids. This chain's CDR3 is CASSPPDRYFYEQYF. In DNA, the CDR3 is TGTGCCAGCTCACCACCAGACAGATACTTCTACGAGCAGTACTTC. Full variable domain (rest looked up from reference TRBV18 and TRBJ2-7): NAGVMQNPRHLVRRRGQEARLRCSPMKGHSHVYWYRQLPEEGLKFMVYLQKENIIDESGMPKERFSAEFPKEGPSILRIQQVVRGDSAAYFCASSPPDRYFYEQYFGPGTRLTVT.

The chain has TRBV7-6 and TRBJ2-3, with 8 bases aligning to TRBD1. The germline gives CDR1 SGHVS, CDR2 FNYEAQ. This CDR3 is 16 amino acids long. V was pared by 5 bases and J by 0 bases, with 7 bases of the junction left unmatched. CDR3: CASSRTGQVSTDTQYF. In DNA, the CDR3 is TGTGCCAGCAGCCGAACGGGACAGGTTAGCACAGATACGCAGTATTTT.

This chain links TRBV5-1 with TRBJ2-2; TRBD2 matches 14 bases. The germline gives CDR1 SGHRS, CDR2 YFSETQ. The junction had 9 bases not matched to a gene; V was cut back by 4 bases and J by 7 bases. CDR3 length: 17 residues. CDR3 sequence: CASSPVGTSGSRGELFF. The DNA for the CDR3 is TGCGCCAGCAGCCCCGTGGGGACTAGCGGGAGTCGCGGGGAGCTGTTTTTT.

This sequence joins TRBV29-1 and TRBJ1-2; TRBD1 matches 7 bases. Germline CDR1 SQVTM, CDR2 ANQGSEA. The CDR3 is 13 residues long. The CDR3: CSIQGELYYGYTF. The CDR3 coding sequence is TGCAGTATCCAGGGGGAACTGTACTATGGCTACACCTTC.

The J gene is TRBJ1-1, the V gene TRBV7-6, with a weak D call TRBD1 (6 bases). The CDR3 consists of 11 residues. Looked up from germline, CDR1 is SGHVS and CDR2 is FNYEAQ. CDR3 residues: CLRGRNTEAFF. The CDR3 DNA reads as TGTCTTCGGGGGCGGAACACTGAAGCTTTCTTT.

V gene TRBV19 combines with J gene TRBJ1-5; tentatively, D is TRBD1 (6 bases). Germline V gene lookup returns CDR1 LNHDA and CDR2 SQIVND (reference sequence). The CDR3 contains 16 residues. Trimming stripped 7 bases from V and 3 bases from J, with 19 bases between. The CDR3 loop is CASKEVGAAFNQPQHF. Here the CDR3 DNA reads TGTGCCAGTAAAGAAGTGGGGGCAGCCTTCAATCAGCCCCAGCATTTT.

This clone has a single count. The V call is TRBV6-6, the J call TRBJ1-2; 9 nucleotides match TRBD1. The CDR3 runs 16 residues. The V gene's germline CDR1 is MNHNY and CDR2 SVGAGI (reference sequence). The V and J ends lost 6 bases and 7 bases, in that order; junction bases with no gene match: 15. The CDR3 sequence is CASRILGTGTSGGYTF. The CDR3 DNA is TGTGCCAGCAGAATCCTCGGGACAGGGACCTCAGGTGGCTACACCTTC.

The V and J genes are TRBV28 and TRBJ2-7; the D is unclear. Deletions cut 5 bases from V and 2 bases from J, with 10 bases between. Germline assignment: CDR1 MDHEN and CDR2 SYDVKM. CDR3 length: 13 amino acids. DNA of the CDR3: TGTGCCAGCAGTACCCTGGTACCCTACGAGCAGTACTTC. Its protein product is CASSTLVPYEQYF.

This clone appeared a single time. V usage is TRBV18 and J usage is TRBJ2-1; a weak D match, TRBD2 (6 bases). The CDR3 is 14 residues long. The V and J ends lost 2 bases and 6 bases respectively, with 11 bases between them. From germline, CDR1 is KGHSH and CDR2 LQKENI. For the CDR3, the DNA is TGTGCCAGCTCACCAGCGCGGGGTGGCAATGAGCAGTTCTTC. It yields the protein CASSPARGGNEQFF.

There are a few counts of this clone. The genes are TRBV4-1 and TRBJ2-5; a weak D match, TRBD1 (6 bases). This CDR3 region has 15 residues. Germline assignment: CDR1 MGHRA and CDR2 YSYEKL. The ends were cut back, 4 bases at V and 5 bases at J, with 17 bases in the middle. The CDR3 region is CASSRSQGRSETQYF. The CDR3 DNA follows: TGCGCCAGCAGCCGATCACAGGGTAGGTCGGAGACCCAGTACTTC.